Listed below are T cell receptor beta chains from one sample, sequenced in a study of cytomegalovirus exposure and HLA in healthy donors. Clones were read by immunoSEQ multiplex PCR, and TCRdb kept only the in-frame ones, dropping some. The sample lists around 180,000 clones, 80% to 90% occurring once. Sequences were obtained from PBMCs. Every receptor here comes from a male donor in good health and CMV-seronegative. Both conserved end residues are part of each CDR3. The D gene is left open where the match is weak. The size field is filled for only some rows; it gives once, few, many or a size class.

TGCGCCAGCAGCCAAGGTAGTGCAGGGTTTGAAGGCTACACCTTC,CASSQGSAGFEGYTF,NA,TRBV4-3,TRBJ1-2,few
TGTGCCAGCAGCGTAGGCACCGGGCGGGGCGCTAGCACAGATACGCAGTATTTT,CASSVGTGRGASTDTQYF,NA,TRBV9,TRBJ2-3,NA
TGTGCCAGCAGCTCCCTCGACAGCGGAAACACCATATATTTT,CASSSLDSGNTIYF,NA,TRBV9,TRBJ1-3,NA
TGTGCCAGCAGCGTGACAGGGGGTTGGCAAGAGACCCAGTACTTC,CASSVTGGWQETQYF,TRBD1,TRBV11-3,TRBJ2-5,NA
TGTGCCAGCAGCCAGTCAAACCCGGGACAGGAGCGGGGCTACACCTTC,CASSQSNPGQERGYTF,TRBD1,TRBV16,TRBJ1-2,NA
TGCGCCAGCAGCTGGGGGGACAGGGGTAACTATGGCTACACCTTC,CASSWGDRGNYGYTF,TRBD1,TRBV5-1,TRBJ1-2,once
TGCGCCAGCAGCTCCCGGACAGGGGGATCTGGCTACACCTTC,CASSSRTGGSGYTF,TRBD1,TRBV5-1,TRBJ1-2,NA
TGTGCCAGCAGTGAGATGCTATACGAGCAGTACTTC,CASSEMLYEQYF,NA,TRBV2,TRBJ2-7,NA
TGTGCCAGCAGTTCTAGTGCCGATACGCAGTATTTT,CASSSSADTQYF,NA,TRBV6-5,TRBJ2-3,NA
TGTGCCAGTAGTAAAACAGGGGGCCTCCAGCCCCAGCATTTT,CASSKTGGLQPQHF,TRBD1,TRBV19,TRBJ1-5,NA
TGTGCCAGCAGCCAAGATTGTTTCTTGGGAGGGAACACTGAAGCTTTCTTT,CASSQDCFLGGNTEAFF,NA,TRBV14,TRBJ1-1,NA
TGTGCCAGCAGCGCAACAGGGGGCCTCCAAGAGACCCAGTACTTC,CASSATGGLQETQYF,TRBD1,TRBV13,TRBJ2-5,NA
TGTGCCAGCAGCTTACGGGTTAACACTGAAGCTTTCTTT,CASSLRVNTEAFF,NA,TRBV5-4,TRBJ1-1,NA
TGTGCCAGCAGCTTGATGAGGACAGGGAACTACGAGCAGTACTTC,CASSLMRTGNYEQYF,TRBD1,TRBV5-6,TRBJ2-7,NA
TGCGCCAGCAGCCTCTTCGCGGGACTAGCGGGAGACACAGATACGCAGTATTTT,CASSLFAGLAGDTDTQYF,TRBD2,TRBV5-1,TRBJ2-3,NA
TGTGCCAGCAGATGGACAGGGGAGGAAGAGACCCAGTACTTC,CASRWTGEEETQYF,TRBD1,TRBV28,TRBJ2-5,NA
TGTGCCAGCTCACTGGGGCGGTCAGATACGCAGTATTTT,CASSLGRSDTQYF,NA,TRBV18,TRBJ2-3,once
TGCGCCAGCAGCTCCGCACCGACAGGGACTGGGTGGGATGAGCAGTTCTTC,CASSSAPTGTGWDEQFF,NA,TRBV5-1,TRBJ2-1,NA
TGTGCCAGCAGCGTAGCTCCCGGGGTCGGGTACGAGCAGTACTTC,CASSVAPGVGYEQYF,NA,TRBV9,TRBJ2-7,NA
TGTGCCAGTAGCTTCGGACAGGGAATCTACGAGCAGTACTTC,CASSFGQGIYEQYF,TRBD1,TRBV19,TRBJ2-7,NA
TGCGCCAGCAGCTTGGGGACAGGGCTTAATCAGCCCCAGCATTTT,CASSLGTGLNQPQHF,TRBD1,TRBV5-1,TRBJ1-5,NA
TGTGCCAGTAGTATCCAGGGAACCTCTGGAAACACCATATATTTT,CASSIQGTSGNTIYF,NA,TRBV19,TRBJ1-3,few
TGTGCCAGCAGCTCCGACAGTCTCTATGGCTACACCTTC,CASSSDSLYGYTF,NA,TRBV28,TRBJ1-2,NA
TGTGCCTGGACGAGCGGGGGGGCCATCTACAATGAGCAGTTCTTC,CAWTSGGAIYNEQFF,TRBD2,TRBV30,TRBJ2-1,NA
TGCGCCAGCAGCCAAGTTAGGCAGGGCGGCTATGGCTACACCTTC,CASSQVRQGGYGYTF,NA,TRBV4-1,TRBJ1-2,NA
TGTGCCAGCAGCCCCTACGGGAGAAGGTACAATGAGCAGTTCTTC,CASSPYGRRYNEQFF,NA,TRBV6-1,TRBJ2-1,NA
TGCGCCAGCAGCCAGTCGGGAGGGCGGACAGATACGCAGTATTTT,CASSQSGGRTDTQYF,TRBD2,TRBV4-3,TRBJ2-3,NA
TGTGCCAGCAGTTGGGGGACAGGGCCCTACGAGCAGTACTTC,CASSWGTGPYEQYF,TRBD1,TRBV6-5,TRBJ2-7,few
TGTGCCAGCAAAAACCCCTCCGGGGGAGTGGACAATGAGCAGTTCTTC,CASKNPSGGVDNEQFF,NA,TRBV2,TRBJ2-1,NA
TGTGCCAGCAGCCCAGGACTAGCGGGAGGGCCTCACAACGAGCAGTACTTC,CASSPGLAGGPHNEQYF,TRBD2,TRBV7-9,TRBJ2-7,NA
TGTGCCAGCATCCAATACGAGCAGTACTTC,CASIQYEQYF,NA,TRBV7-6,TRBJ2-7,NA
TGTGCCAGCAGTCCAGGACTCCAATACTACGAGCAGTACTTC,CASSPGLQYYEQYF,NA,TRBV27,TRBJ2-7,NA
TGTGCCAGCAGCTTATACCTACAAGCTTTCTTT,CASSLYLQAFF,NA,TRBV7-2,TRBJ1-1,NA
TGTGCCAGCAGCTTAGGGACTTGCGGGCAGTTCTTC,CASSLGTCGQFF,NA,TRBV7-8,TRBJ2-1,NA
TGTGCCACCAGCAGAGATAGACTAGCAGAGACCCAGTACTTC,CATSRDRLAETQYF,TRBD2,TRBV15,TRBJ2-5,NA
TGTGCCAGCGGAGACAGCATGAACACTGAAGCTTTCTTT,CASGDSMNTEAFF,NA,TRBV28,TRBJ1-1,few
TGTGCCAGCTTTGAGGAGGGAGCGAACAATGAGCAGTTCTTC,CASFEEGANNEQFF,NA,TRBV5-6,TRBJ2-1,NA
TGCGCCAGCAGCTTGGTCGTCCACGCGGCGGGGGGGTCCGCCTACGAGCAGTACTTC,CASSLVVHAAGGSAYEQYF,TRBD2,TRBV5-1,TRBJ2-7,NA
TGTGCCAGCAGACCCGACAGGGGCACTGAAGCTTTCTTT,CASRPDRGTEAFF,TRBD1,TRBV6-5,TRBJ1-1,few
TGCGCCAGCAGCCCCGCTAGCGGGGGGTCCCGAGCGTCGGATACGCAGTATTTT,CASSPASGGSRASDTQYF,TRBD2,TRBV5-1,TRBJ2-3,NA
TGTGCCAGCAGTTACTCCAGGGGAACCTCCTACGAGCAGTACTTC,CASSYSRGTSYEQYF,NA,TRBV6-5,TRBJ2-7,once
TGTGCCAGCAGCTTAACGGCGGGAGGATTTTATGAGCAGTTCTTC,CASSLTAGGFYEQFF,TRBD2,TRBV7-3,TRBJ2-1,NA
TGTGCCAGCAGCAAGGCGGGGAGGGCCTACAATGAGCAGTTCTTC,CASSKAGRAYNEQFF,NA,TRBV21-1,TRBJ2-1,NA
TGTGCCAGCCACAAAACTGGCTACACCTTC,CASHKTGYTF,NA,TRBV19,TRBJ1-2,once
TGTGCCAGTAGTATGGACAGCGGCAATCAGCCCCAGCATTTT,CASSMDSGNQPQHF,NA,TRBV19,TRBJ1-5,NA